This record looks at one T cell receptor (beta chain) sequence and its context. Its antigen is currently unknown. This entry is derived from a study of cytomegalovirus exposure and HLA in healthy donors. Overall study: Caucasian-associated ancestry cluster membership applied to about four fifths of 398 genotyped donors. Findings of the study overall: CMV serostatus was the sole immune exposure data available. It has been reported that TCR beta sequences accurately predicted the HLA-A and HLA-B alleles of most subjects.

With 60 Vbeta and 13 Jbeta primers, the PCR was carried out. Measured with immunoSEQ multiplex PCR; TCRdb has only the in-frame clones, and not every one. In the table there are 140,000 to 150,000 clones, approximately 81% of which are singletons. Germline CDR1 is SEHNR and CDR2 is FQNEAQ (reference sequence). The CDR3 is 13 amino acids. V was clipped by 4 bases and J by 3 bases, with 10 bases between them. This sequence originates from a woman aged 40-49 years in good health and CMV-seropositive. The chain couples TRBV7-9 to TRBJ2-7; D remains unclear. The sequenced sample consisted of PBMCs. The CDR3 DNA follows: TGTGCCAGCAGCTCCCGCGGCCTCTACGAGCAGTACTTC. Protein sequence: CASSSRGLYEQYF.